The 27 T cell receptor beta chains given below trace back to one sample, sequenced in a study of response to subunit inactivated influenza vaccine. In TCRdb, the RT-PCR reads were re-called with MiXCR into one record per CDR3 protein. Of more than 200,000 distinct CDR3 sequences listed, approximately 12% were seen once; the top ten hold approximately 8.4%. Sequences were derived from non-naive T cells sorted from PBMCs, sampled about 14 days before vaccination. The receptors originated from a man aged 45-65 years who received an inactivated influenza vaccine.

This clonotype has at least ten counts. The chain employs TRBV14 and TRBJ2-7, with 7 bases identical to TRBD2. The CDR3 consists of 16 residues. V dropped 4 bases and J dropped 3; count of bases not matched to a gene: 12. Germline V gene sequence: CDR1 SGHDN, CDR2 FVKESK. This chain's CDR3 is CASSRGGSAFIYEQYF. Here the CDR3 DNA reads TGTGCCAGCAGCCGTGGCGGGAGTGCTTTTATCTACGAGCAGTACTTC.

This clonotype has just a few counts. The gene calls are TRBV3-1 and TRBJ1-1; D gene uncertain. The length of the CDR3 is 13 residues. Per the germline V gene, CDR1 is LGHDT and CDR2 is YNNKEL (reference sequence). V was clipped by 1 base and J by 5 bases, with 8 bases between them. CDR3 DNA: TGTGCCAGCAGCCAAGTCCCCGAAACTGAAGCTTTCTTT. Protein: CASSQVPETEAFF.

This clonotype has more than one count but fewer than ten. One end of the junction varies from germline; a read error may be responsible. The chain combines TRBV7-8 with TRBJ2-2; 10 bases line up with TRBD1. Looked up from germline, CDR1 is SGHVS and CDR2 is FQNEAQ. The CDR3 runs to 16 residues. CDR3: CANSLMTGGGTGELFF. The CDR3 DNA is TGTGCCAACAGCCTAATGACAGGGGGCGGAACCGGGGAGCTGTTTTTT.

This clonotype was detected a few times. The chain recombines TRBV4-1 with TRBJ1-3; D is undetermined. The V gene's germline CDR1 is MGHRA and CDR2 YSYEKL. CDR3 size: 13 residues. V dropped 1 base and J dropped 4 bases, with 5 bases sitting between them. CDR3 DNA sequence: TGCGCCAGCAGCCAAGTACTCGGAAACACCATATATTTT. Translating gives CASSQVLGNTIYF.

In its sample, this clonotype was seen many times. V is TRBV20-1 and J is TRBJ2-1; D call uncertain. The V and J ends lost 3 bases and 2 bases respectively, with 8 bases between them. Germline CDR1 reads DFQATT; CDR2 reads SNEGSKA (reference sequence). The CDR3 runs to 13 residues. The CDR3 bases are TGCAGTGCTAGGTCTGTTCCCTACAATGAGCAGTTCTTC. This codes for CSARSVPYNEQFF.

The chain couples TRBV4-2 to TRBJ1-6; 7 nucleotides agree with TRBD1. The ends lost 6 bases at V and 5 bases at J; junction bases unmatched: 7. The CDR3 contains 15 residues. In germline, CDR1 is LGHNA, CDR2 YNFKEQ. The CDR3 DNA sequence: TGTGCCAGCAGAAACGGACAGGCCCATAATTCACCCCTCCACTTT. This codes for CASRNGQAHNSPLHF.

The rearrangement joins TRBV20-1 to TRBJ2-3, with 7 bases aligning to TRBD1. CDR1 is DFQATT and CDR2 is SNEGSKA in the germline V gene (reference sequence). This CDR3 comprises 13 residues. V dropped 6 bases and J dropped 3; count of bases not matched to a gene: 6. CDR3 loop: CSARDSLTDTQYF. CDR3 in DNA: TGCAGTGCAAGGGACAGCTTAACAGATACGCAGTATTTT.

This clonotype was seen ten or more times. CDR3 in amino acids: CSVARTSGSAGYEQYF. CDR3 in DNA: TGCAGCGTTGCCCGGACTAGCGGGAGTGCCGGGTACGAGCAGTACTTC. The gene calls are TRBV29-1 and TRBJ2-7; TRBD2 matches at 13 bases. In germline, CDR1 is SQVTM, CDR2 ANQGSEA. V lost 4 bases and J lost 4; bases outside the gene matches: 10. The CDR3 extends over 16 amino acids.

The V gene is TRBV3-1, the J gene TRBJ1-6; a weak D match, TRBD1 (5 bases). Trimming removed 4 bases at V and 7 bases at J, with 14 bases between. CDR3 length: 15 residues. Germline CDR1 LGHDT, CDR2 YNNKEL (reference sequence). The CDR3 is CASSLRGEDNSPLHF. The CDR3 nucleotides are TGTGCCAGCAGCCTTCGGGGGGAGGACAATTCACCCCTCCACTTT.

The rearrangement uses TRBV20-1 and TRBJ2-1, with a weak D call TRBD2 (6 bases). With 3 bases removed from V and 10 bases from J, the gap between germline ends came to 10 bases. There are 11 residues in the CDR3. CDR1 DFQATT and CDR2 SNEGSKA come from the germline V gene (reference sequence). This CDR3 is CSASRLAEQFF. The CDR3 DNA follows: TGCAGTGCTAGTAGGCTAGCGGAGCAGTTCTTC.

The chain has TRBV30 and TRBJ2-3; 8 bases agree with TRBD2. This CDR3 comprises 14 residues. V lost 2 bases and J lost 11; bases outside the gene matches: 12. Germline V gene data show CDR1 as GTSNPN and CDR2 as SVGIG (reference sequence). CDR3 region: CAWSPIAGGAEQYF. The CDR3 DNA reads TGTGCCTGGAGTCCGATCGCCGGGGGGGCAGAGCAGTATTTT.

V and J are TRBV11-2 and TRBJ2-7; a possible D gene is TRBD1 (5 bases). CDR1 SGHAT and CDR2 FQNNGV come from the germline V gene. This CDR3 has 13 amino acids. Trimming removed 11 bases from V and 5 bases from J, with 19 bases in between. In DNA, the CDR3 is TGTGCCGTATCACAGGCCAATGGCCACGAGCAGTACTTC. As protein: CAVSQANGHEQYF. The variable domain in full, with the rest retrieved from reference TRBV11-2 and TRBJ2-7, is EAGVAQSPRYKIIEKRQSVAFWCNPISGHATLYWYQQILGQGPKLLIQFQNNGVVDDSQLPKDRFSAERLKGVDSTLKIQPAKLEDSAVYLCAVSQANGHEQYFGPGTRLTVT.

V is TRBV7-9 and J is TRBJ2-2; tentative D call: TRBD1 (6 bases). V dropped 6 bases and J dropped 5 bases, with 10 bases sitting between them. This CDR3 contains 13 residues. Per the germline V gene, CDR1 is SEHNR and CDR2 is FQNEAQ (reference sequence). The CDR3 reads CASSPDRTGELFF. CDR3 nucleotides: TGTGCCAGCAGTCCGGACAGAACCGGGGAGCTGTTTTTT.

This chain links TRBV6-1 with TRBJ2-5; no reliable D call. Trimming pared 8 bases from V and 5 bases from J, leaving 12 bases between. Germline assignment: CDR1 MNHNS and CDR2 SASEGT. The CDR3 has 12 residues. CDR3 in amino acids: CASARMEETQYF. Here the CDR3 DNA reads TGTGCCAGCGCAAGGATGGAGGAGACCCAGTACTTC.

This clonotype was counted a few times. CDR3 amino acids: CASSQTEARSGYTF. The CDR3 coding sequence is TGTGCCAGCAGTCAAACGGAAGCGCGATCTGGCTACACCTTC. V usage is TRBV6-1 and J usage is TRBJ1-2; D gene ambiguous. The CDR3 consists of 14 residues. Germline V CDR1 and CDR2: MNHNS, SASEGT. Trimming took 5 bases from V and 7 from J, leaving 17 bases between them.

As to this clonotype: The junction differs from germline at one of its ends, possibly a read error. The chain couples TRBV5-6 to TRBJ2-1, with 10 bases that match TRBD1. The germline V gene encodes CDR1 SGHDT and CDR2 YYEEEE. The CDR3 sequence is 16 residues long. The DNA of the CDR3 is TGTGCCAGCACCTTGGGGACAGGGGCCCTGTTTGGTGAGCAGTTCTTC. Amino acids: CASTLGTGALFGEQFF.

The chain carries TRBV28 and TRBJ2-3; 8 nucleotides align to TRBD2. Germline-derived CDR1 and CDR2 are MDHEN and SYDVKM. The CDR3 runs to 16 residues. Trimming removed 5 bases from V and 2 bases from J; junction bases left unmatched: 9. CDR3 protein: CASSRSGTRNTDTQYF. The CDR3 DNA is TGTGCCAGCAGTCGATCCGGGACTAGGAACACAGATACGCAGTATTTT.

The chain couples TRBV5-5 to TRBJ1-5; tentatively, D is TRBD1 (6 bases). This CDR3 contains 13 residues. Germline V gene sequence: CDR1 SGHKS, CDR2 YYEKEE (reference sequence). V lost 4 bases and J 11 bases, leaving 16 bases between the germline ends. The CDR3 loop is CASSEGVVGAQHF. The CDR3 region has the DNA TGTGCCAGCAGCGAGGGGGTGGTGGGGGCCCAGCATTTT. Based on the CDR3 plus reference TRBV5-5 and TRBJ1-5, the full variable domain is DAGVTQSPTHLIKTRGQQVTLRCSPISGHKSVSWYQQVLGQGPQFIFQYYEKEERGRGNFPDRFSARQFPNYSSELNVNALLLGDSALYLCASSEGVVGAQHFGDGTRLSIL.

This clonotype came up a few times. The chain joins TRBV18 to TRBJ2-1, with 10 bases lining up with TRBD2. V was pared by 0 bases and J by 9 bases, with 8 bases of the junction left unmatched. Germline CDR1 is KGHSH and CDR2 is LQKENI. The CDR3 sequence is 16 residues long. The CDR3 coding sequence is TGTGCCAGCTCACCACCGTCTAGCGGGAGACTTGGTGAGCAGTTCTTC. Translated: CASSPPSSGRLGEQFF. The variable domain in full, with the rest retrieved from reference TRBV18 and TRBJ2-1, is NAGVMQNPRHLVRRRGQEARLRCSPMKGHSHVYWYRQLPEEGLKFMVYLQKENIIDESGMPKERFSAEFPKEGPSILRIQQVVRGDSAAYFCASSPPSSGRLGEQFFGPGTRLTVL.

This clonotype has only a few counts. V usage is TRBV27 and J usage is TRBJ2-7; D might be TRBD1 (5 bases). The germline V and J ends were trimmed by 5 bases and 2 bases, with 16 bases remaining between them. The germline V gene has CDR1 MNHEY and CDR2 SMNVEV (reference sequence). This CDR3 is 15 amino acids long. The CDR3 loop reads CASSRSPTEAYEQYF. CDR3 sequence (DNA): TGTGCCAGCAGTCGGTCTCCGACAGAAGCCTACGAGCAGTACTTC.

This clonotype was observed a few times. The gene calls are TRBV21-1 and TRBJ2-7; the D call of TRBD2 is as the table states it, not checked on the DNA. TRBV21-1 is termed a pseudogene. The CDR3 sequence is 18 residues long. The CDR3: CASSKAGLAGETDYEQYF. The CDR3 nucleotides read TGTGCCAGCAGCAAAGCGGGACTAGCGGGAGAAACGGACTACGAGCAGTACTTC.

The J gene is TRBJ2-3, the V gene TRBV5-1; D unclear. Trimming left V 1 base short and J 6 bases short, with 12 bases between. CDR3 length: 14 amino acids. Germline CDR1 reads SGHRS; CDR2 reads YFSETQ. This CDR3 is CASSLMQTRDTQYF. DNA of the CDR3: TGCGCCAGCAGCTTGATGCAGACCCGGGATACGCAGTATTTT.

A few counts support this clonotype. The rearrangement links TRBV4-3 to TRBJ2-7; the D gene is possibly TRBD2 (5 bases). Trimming shortened V by 4 bases and J by 0 bases, and 10 bases separated the two germline ends. The CDR3 covers 14 residues. Germline CDR1 reads LGHNA; CDR2 reads YSLEER. CDR3: CASSPSGSSYEQYF. CDR3 nucleotides: TGCGCCAGCAGCCCGAGTGGGAGCTCCTACGAGCAGTACTTC.

This clonotype was detected only a few times. V is TRBV5-1 and J is TRBJ2-7; 12 nucleotides line up with TRBD2. This CDR3 region has 15 residues. V lost 5 bases to trimming and J lost 3 bases; unmatched junction nucleotides: 6. The germline V gene has CDR1 SGHRS and CDR2 YFSETQ. The CDR3 loop is CASRFGLAGNYEQYF. CDR3 coding DNA: TGCGCCAGCAGGTTCGGACTAGCGGGGAACTACGAGCAGTACTTC.

This clonotype occurred a few times. The chain has TRBV27 and TRBJ2-1, with D perhaps TRBD1 (5 bases). There are 15 residues in the CDR3. Per germline, CDR1 MNHEY and CDR2 SMNVEV (reference sequence). With 6 bases removed from V and 9 bases from J, the gap between germline ends came to 21 bases. Here the CDR3 DNA reads TGTGCCAGCAGGGCCCTTAGTACAGGTAACTTTGAGCAGTTCTTC. Translating gives CASRALSTGNFEQFF.

The chain is built from TRBV6-1 and TRBJ1-4; no clear D. Germline V gives CDR1 MNHNS, CDR2 SASEGT. V was trimmed by 8 bases and J by 0 bases, leaving 10 bases between them. The CDR3 extends over 14 amino acids. The CDR3: CASGAAATNEKLFF. The CDR3 DNA is TGTGCCAGCGGAGCAGCGGCAACTAATGAAAAACTGTTTTTT.

This clonotype has a handful of counts. V usage is TRBV4-3 and J usage is TRBJ2-7, with 7 bases aligning to TRBD2. The V gene end was trimmed by 0 bases and the J gene end by 3 bases; junction bases not matched to a gene: 8. CDR1 and CDR2 (germline): LGHNA, YSLEER. The CDR3 is made up of 16 amino acids. The CDR3 DNA follows: TGCGCCAGCAGCCAAGATATTGGGACTAAGGTCTACGAGCAGTACTTC. Residues: CASSQDIGTKVYEQYF.